This T cell receptor (beta chain) is drawn from a study of T cell responses to AZD1222 COVID-19 vaccine. Sequenced by immunoSEQ multiplex PCR; TCRdb stores in-frame clones only, minus some. This sample yields some 120,000 clones, of which 91% are seen a single time; almost 5.5% belongs to the top ten. CDR1 is SQVTM, CDR2 ANQGSEA, per germline. J lost 6 bases, V lost 0 bases, and 10 bases had no gene match. This CDR3 is built from 16 residues. The chain couples TRBV29-1 to TRBJ2-1, with 8 bases fitting TRBD2. Sequencing was performed on peripheral blood, taken on day 0 of AZD1222 vaccination. The TCR was taken from an adult in good health. CDR3 nucleotide sequence: TGCAGCGTTGAAGATCAGAAAGCGGGAGTCCTCAATGAGCAGTTCTTC. This sequence encodes CSVEDQKAGVLNEQFF.